The 19 T cell receptor beta chains presented below share a single source sample, sequenced in a study of blood T cell repertoires in COVID-19. Generated by immunoSEQ multiplex PCR, the TCRdb table keeps only in-frame clones and is missing some. The table lists more than 60,000 clones, about 82% of them singletons. Sequencing input: peripheral blood. Receptors originate from a human donor in a cohort sampled during active COVID-19.

This clone was recorded only once. V and J are TRBV18 and TRBJ2-7; TRBD1 matches at 8 bases. The CDR3 is 14 residues long. Germline assignment: CDR1 KGHSH and CDR2 LQKENI. Unmatched junction bases numbered 2, after V lost 3 bases and J lost 1 base. Written as DNA, the CDR3 is TGTGCCAGCTCACCGGGACAGGCTTCCTACGAGCAGTACTTC. Amino acids: CASSPGQASYEQYF.

V is TRBV7-9 and J is TRBJ1-2; D is ambiguous. The ends were cut back, 0 bases at V and 6 bases at J, with 11 bases in the middle. Germline lookup yields CDR1 SEHNR and CDR2 FQNEAQ (reference sequence). This CDR3 spans 14 amino acids. CDR3 residues: CASSLAWREDGYTF. CDR3 nucleotide sequence: TGTGCCAGCAGCTTAGCTTGGAGGGAAGATGGCTACACCTTC.

On this clone: In the same sample, other DNA sequences code for this CDR3. The rearrangement links TRBV14 to TRBJ2-2, with TRBD1 matching over 9 bases. Trimming removed 0 bases from V and 1 base from J; junction bases left unmatched: 0. The germline V gene encodes CDR1 SGHDN and CDR2 FVKESK. The CDR3 extends over 16 amino acids. Here the CDR3 DNA reads TGTGCCAGCAGCCAAGAGGGACAGGGGAACACCGGGGAGCTGTTTTTT. Residues: CASSQEGQGNTGELFF. The whole variable domain, filled in from reference TRBV14 and TRBJ2-2, reads EAGVTQFPSHSVIEKGQTVTLRCDPISGHDNLYWYRRVMGKEIKFLLHFVKESKQDESGMPNNRFLAERTGGTYSTLKVQPAELEDSGVYFCASSQEGQGNTGELFFGEGSRLTVL.

V usage is TRBV19 and J usage is TRBJ2-3; tentative D call: TRBD1 (5 bases). Trimming removed 8 bases from V and 6 bases from J, with 6 bases in between. This CDR3 comprises 10 residues. Germline V gives CDR1 LNHDA, CDR2 SQIVND (reference sequence). The CDR3 bases are TGTGCCAGTGCAGGGGATACGCAGTATTTT. It is translated as CASAGDTQYF.

The rearrangement links TRBV7-3 to TRBJ2-2, with a weak D call TRBD1 (6 bases). CDR1 SGHTA and CDR2 FQGTGA come from the germline V gene. The CDR3 is made up of 12 amino acids. V was cut by 8 bases and J by 6 bases, with 10 bases left in between. CDR3 in amino acids: CASGTGSGELFF. The CDR3, as DNA: TGTGCCAGCGGAACAGGGTCCGGGGAGCTGTTTTTT.

This clone was found once. The chain recombines TRBV19 with TRBJ2-1, with 10 bases identical to TRBD2. The CDR3 runs to 15 residues. Germline V lookup: CDR1 LNHDA, CDR2 SQIVND (reference sequence). V dropped 7 bases and J dropped 4; count of bases not matched to a gene: 7. The chain's CDR3 is CASNSLAGPYNEQFF. CDR3 DNA sequence: TGTGCCAGTAACTCACTAGCGGGGCCATACAATGAGCAGTTCTTC.

The rearrangement joins TRBV4-2 to TRBJ2-1; maybe TRBD2 (5 bases). Germline V CDR1 and CDR2: LGHNA, YNFKEQ. The CDR3 is 15 amino acids. V lost 6 bases and J 5 bases, leaving 17 bases between the germline ends. CDR3 DNA: TGTGCCAGCAGTCAAACTAGACTCCAAAACAATGAGCAGTTCTTC. Translated, it gives CASSQTRLQNNEQFF.

The CDR3 here is CASSTDGGAYNEQFF. The CDR3 coding sequence is TGTGCCAGCAGCACAGACGGGGGAGCCTACAATGAGCAGTTCTTC. The V and J genes are TRBV11-1 and TRBJ2-1; possible D gene TRBD2, 6 bases. V was cut by 5 bases and J by 2 bases, with 13 bases left in between. Germline CDR1 reads SGHAT; CDR2 reads FQDESV (reference sequence). The CDR3 sequence is 15 residues long.

The chain combines TRBV11-2 with TRBJ2-5, with D perhaps matching TRBD2 (5 bases). Deletions cut 4 bases from V and 5 bases from J, with 11 bases between. The CDR3 has 13 amino acids. Germline CDR1 is SGHAT and CDR2 is FQNNGV. The CDR3 spells CASSSRSGETQYF. The CDR3, as DNA: TGTGCCAGCAGCTCCAGATCGGGGGAGACCCAGTACTTC.

V gene TRBV9 combines with J gene TRBJ2-3; 9 nucleotides match TRBD2. This CDR3 has 15 residues. The germline gives CDR1 SGDLS, CDR2 YYNGEE. The ends lost 3 bases at V and 3 bases at J; junction bases unmatched: 5. CDR3 protein: CASSGGAGGTDTQYF. DNA of the CDR3: TGTGCCAGCAGCGGGGGAGCGGGGGGAACAGATACGCAGTATTTT.

The V call is TRBV6-2 or TRBV6-3, the J call TRBJ2-1; D remains ambiguous. This CDR3 contains 13 residues. Germline loops: CDR1 MNHEY, CDR2 SVGEGT. Trimming shortened V by 5 bases and J by 0 bases, and 5 bases separated the two germline ends. This chain's CDR3 is CASSLSSYNEQFF. The DNA for the CDR3 is TGTGCCAGCAGTCTCAGCTCCTACAATGAGCAGTTCTTC.

This chain uses TRBV30 with TRBJ2-1; D perhaps matches TRBD2 (5 bases). This CDR3 spans 12 amino acids. Germline lookup yields CDR1 GTSNPN and CDR2 SVGIG (reference sequence). V was shortened by 5 bases and J by 6 bases, with 11 bases between the two germline ends. The CDR3 reads CAWGLSPNEQFF. In DNA, the CDR3 is TGTGCCTGGGGACTTTCCCCCAATGAGCAGTTCTTC.

This clone was detected only a few times. The CDR3 loop reads CASSLGFGGRSYEQYF. The CDR3 DNA reads as TGTGCCAGCAGCTTGGGATTTGGGGGCCGCTCCTACGAGCAGTACTTC. The chain recombines TRBV5-4 with TRBJ2-7, with TRBD1 as a possible D gene (6 bases). Trimming took 0 bases from V and 0 from J, leaving 13 bases between them. CDR1 and CDR2 from the germline V gene are SGHNT and YYREEE (reference sequence). The CDR3 covers 16 residues.

The table lists this clone with a few counts. V usage is TRBV6-2 or TRBV6-3 and J usage is TRBJ1-2; 9 bases are shared with TRBD1. V was clipped by 5 bases and J by 4 bases; unmatched bases: 14. The CDR3 is 17 amino acids. Germline-derived CDR1 and CDR2 are MNHEY and SVGEGT. The CDR3 sequence: CASSRAVRDRAVYGYTF. The DNA of the CDR3 is TGTGCCAGCAGTCGGGCGGTGAGGGACAGGGCCGTCTATGGCTACACCTTC.

The chain has TRBV21-1 and TRBJ1-6; the D segment call TRBD1 is taken from the table without a DNA check. TRBV21-1 corresponds to a pseudogene. The CDR3 length is 18 residues. The DNA of the CDR3 is TGTGCCAGCAGCTCCGCCTGGACAGGGGGGGACTATGGTTCACCCCTCCACTTT. Protein product: CASSSAWTGGDYGSPLHF.

The V call is TRBV4-3, the J call TRBJ2-1; D is ambiguous. V lost 3 bases and J 6 bases, leaving 21 bases between the germline ends. Germline assignment: CDR1 LGHNA and CDR2 YSLEER. The CDR3 covers 17 residues. This CDR3 is CASSQWFQLTNLNEQFF. The CDR3 DNA sequence: TGCGCCAGCAGCCAGTGGTTCCAACTGACAAACCTCAATGAGCAGTTCTTC.

The chain combines TRBV19 with TRBJ2-3; 15 bases line up with TRBD2. This CDR3 has 17 amino acids. Germline V gene sequence: CDR1 LNHDA, CDR2 SQIVND (reference sequence). V lost 3 bases to trimming and J lost 5 bases; unmatched junction nucleotides: 6. CDR3 protein: CASSIGTSGGLGDTQYF. The CDR3 nucleotides are TGTGCCAGTAGTATCGGGACTAGCGGGGGGCTTGGAGATACGCAGTATTTT.

This clone appeared a single time. The genes are TRBV6-5 and TRBJ1-1, with a weak D call TRBD1 (5 bases). Trimming pared 6 bases from V and 0 bases from J, leaving 11 bases between. CDR1 MNHEY and CDR2 SVGAGI come from the germline V gene. The CDR3 extends over 14 amino acids. The CDR3 sequence: CASRAAGLNTEAFF. In DNA form, the CDR3 reads TGTGCCAGCAGAGCCGCAGGGTTGAACACTGAAGCTTTCTTT.

This chain joins TRBV4-1 and TRBJ2-7; maybe TRBD2 (5 bases). The CDR3 totals 14 residues. Per the germline V gene, CDR1 is MGHRA and CDR2 is YSYEKL. Deletions cut 2 bases from V and 2 bases from J, with 10 bases between. CDR3 residues: CASSQPDGTYEQYF. In DNA form, the CDR3 reads TGCGCCAGCAGCCAACCCGACGGGACCTACGAGCAGTACTTC.